A selection of T cell receptor beta chains follows, all from one sample in a study of blood T cell repertoires in COVID-19. Clones were sequenced by immunoSEQ multiplex PCR, and TCRdb holds only the in-frame ones, with some missing. The table includes about 250,000 clones, 87% detected once. Sequencing was carried out using PBMCs or T cells enriched from blood (not recorded which). The origin of the receptors is a woman in her twenties or thirties with acute COVID-19. The CDR3 runs from the conserved cysteine through the conserved F or W. The order of the fields is D gene, J gene, V gene, clone size, CDR3 protein, CDR3 DNA. The D gene is left open where the match is weak. The listing skips clone size in some rows; elsewhere it reads once, few, many or a size class.

D: .; J: TRBJ1-2; V: TRBV5-1; size: few; CDR3: CASSLVPPGLAGRDGYTF; DNA: TGCGCCAGCAGCTTGGTCCCCCCTGGTTTGGCAGGGAGGGATGGCTACACCTTC
D: TRBD2; J: TRBJ2-3; V: TRBV27; size: .; CDR3: CASSPTPSRRGASDTQYF; DNA: TGTGCCAGCAGTCCGACCCCGTCCCGGCGGGGGGCCTCAGATACGCAGTATTTT
D: TRBD1; J: TRBJ2-3; V: TRBV6-5; size: once; CDR3: CASNPGTGETDTQYF; DNA: TGTGCCAGCAACCCCGGGACAGGGGAAACAGATACGCAGTATTTT
D: TRBD1; J: TRBJ2-2; V: TRBV3-1/TRBV3-2; size: .; CDR3: CASSRDRVTGELFF; DNA: TGTGCCAGCAGCCGGGACAGGGTCACCGGGGAGCTGTTTTTT
D: TRBD1; J: TRBJ1-5; V: TRBV13; size: .; CDR3: CASSLNRGSDQPQHF; DNA: TGTGCCAGCAGCTTAAACAGGGGTTCAGATCAGCCCCAGCATTTT
D: .; J: TRBJ2-6; V: TRBV19; size: once; CDR3: CASSIQVQVPSGANVLTF; DNA: TGTGCCAGTAGTATTCAGGTACAGGTACCCTCTGGGGCCAACGTCCTGACTTTC
D: TRBD1; J: TRBJ1-2; V: TRBV5-6; size: .; CDR3: CASSLRQGALQFFGYTF; DNA: TGTGCCAGCAGCTTGAGACAGGGGGCTCTGCAGTTCTTTGGCTACACCTTC
D: TRBD1; J: TRBJ1-1; V: TRBV6-5; size: .; CDR3: CASSTIGGRAFF; DNA: TGTGCCAGCAGTACGATAGGGGGCAGAGCTTTCTTT
D: .; J: TRBJ1-6; V: TRBV7-8; size: once; CDR3: CASSLARSNSPLHF; DNA: TGTGCCAGCAGCTTAGCGCGGAGTAATTCACCCCTCCACTTT
D: TRBD1; J: TRBJ1-4; V: TRBV30; size: .; CDR3: CAWSPGQGPAKLFF; DNA: TGTGCCTGGAGTCCAGGACAGGGGCCTGCGAAACTGTTTTTT
D: TRBD1; J: TRBJ2-7; V: TRBV11-2; size: .; CDR3: CASRAHPEPGDRDYEQYF; DNA: TGTGCCAGCAGAGCTCACCCCGAGCCGGGGGACAGGGACTACGAGCAGTACTTC
D: .; J: TRBJ2-7; V: TRBV2; size: .; CDR3: CASSDRISYEQYF; DNA: TGTGCCAGCAGTGACAGAATCTCCTACGAGCAGTACTTC
D: .; J: TRBJ1-2; V: TRBV29-1; size: .; CDR3: CSVQGGGYTF; DNA: TGCAGCGTCCAGGGTGGTGGCTACACCTTC
D: TRBD1; J: TRBJ2-6; V: TRBV5-1; size: .; CDR3: CASSLDPGGHGANVLTF; DNA: TGCGCCAGCAGCTTGGATCCAGGGGGCCACGGGGCCAACGTCCTGACTTTC
D: .; J: TRBJ1-6; V: TRBV9; size: .; CDR3: CASSETGDNSPLHF; DNA: TGTGCCAGCAGCGAGACAGGAGATAATTCACCCCTCCACTTT
D: .; J: TRBJ2-1; V: TRBV11-1; size: .; CDR3: CASSLARTAPPYNEQFF; DNA: TGTGCCAGCAGCTTAGCTAGAACAGCCCCTCCCTACAATGAGCAGTTCTTC